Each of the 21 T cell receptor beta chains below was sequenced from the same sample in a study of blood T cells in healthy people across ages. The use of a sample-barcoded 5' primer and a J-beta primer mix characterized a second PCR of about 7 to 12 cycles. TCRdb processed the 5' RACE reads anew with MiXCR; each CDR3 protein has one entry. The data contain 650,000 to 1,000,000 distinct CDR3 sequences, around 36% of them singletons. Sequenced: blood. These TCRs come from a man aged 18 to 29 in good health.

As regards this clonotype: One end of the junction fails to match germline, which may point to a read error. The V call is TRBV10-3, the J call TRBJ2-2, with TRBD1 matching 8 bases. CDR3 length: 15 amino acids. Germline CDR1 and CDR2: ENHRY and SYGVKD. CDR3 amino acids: CAITHQGAGTEELFF. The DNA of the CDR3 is TGTGCCATCACTCACCAGGGGGCAGGTACCGAGGAGCTGTTTTTT.

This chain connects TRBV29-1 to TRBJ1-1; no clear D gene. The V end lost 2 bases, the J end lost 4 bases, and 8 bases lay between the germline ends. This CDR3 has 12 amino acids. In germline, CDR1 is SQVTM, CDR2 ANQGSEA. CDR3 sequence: CSVELEGTEAFF. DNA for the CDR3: TGCAGCGTTGAACTCGAGGGCACTGAAGCTTTCTTT.

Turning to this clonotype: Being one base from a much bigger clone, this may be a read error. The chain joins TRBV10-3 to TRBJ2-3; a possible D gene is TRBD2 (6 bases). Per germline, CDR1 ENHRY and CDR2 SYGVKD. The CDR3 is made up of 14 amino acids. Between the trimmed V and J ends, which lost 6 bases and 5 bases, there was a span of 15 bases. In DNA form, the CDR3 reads TGTGCCATCAGGGAGGGGTTGGGGGAAGATACGCAGTATTTT. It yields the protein CAIREGLGEDTQYF.

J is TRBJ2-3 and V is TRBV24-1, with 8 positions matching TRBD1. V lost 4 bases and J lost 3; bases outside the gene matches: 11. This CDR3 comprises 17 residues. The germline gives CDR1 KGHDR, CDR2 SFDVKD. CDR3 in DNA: TGTGCCACCAGTGACTCCGGGACAGGTGATATTACAGATACGCAGTATTTT. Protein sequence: CATSDSGTGDITDTQYF.

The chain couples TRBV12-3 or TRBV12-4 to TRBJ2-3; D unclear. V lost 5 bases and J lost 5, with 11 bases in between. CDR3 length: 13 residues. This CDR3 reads CASSPPSRDTQYF. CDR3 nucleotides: TGTGCCAGCAGTCCCCCTAGTAGAGATACGCAGTATTTT.

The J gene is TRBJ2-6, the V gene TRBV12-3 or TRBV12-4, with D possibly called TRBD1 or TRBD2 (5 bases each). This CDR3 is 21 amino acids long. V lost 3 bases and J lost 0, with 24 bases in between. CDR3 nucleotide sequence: TGTGCCAGCAGTTTCGGTACCTACGAGCGGACATCAGACTCTGGGGCCAACGTCCTGACTTTC. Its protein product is CASSFGTYERTSDSGANVLTF.

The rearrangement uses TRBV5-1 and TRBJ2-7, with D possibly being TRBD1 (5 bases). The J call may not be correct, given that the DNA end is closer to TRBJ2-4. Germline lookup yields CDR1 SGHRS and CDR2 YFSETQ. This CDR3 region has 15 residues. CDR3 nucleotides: TGCGCCAGCAGCTGGGTCTCGGCAGGGCCAAACATTCAGTACTTC. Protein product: CASSWVSAGPNIQYF.

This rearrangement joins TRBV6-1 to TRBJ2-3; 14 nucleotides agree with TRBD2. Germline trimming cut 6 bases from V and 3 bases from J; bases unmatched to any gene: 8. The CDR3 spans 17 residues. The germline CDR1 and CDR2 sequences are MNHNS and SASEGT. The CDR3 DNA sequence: TGTGCCAGCAGCCGACTAGCGGGGGGGCAAAGGACAGATACGCAGTATTTT. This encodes CASSRLAGGQRTDTQYF.

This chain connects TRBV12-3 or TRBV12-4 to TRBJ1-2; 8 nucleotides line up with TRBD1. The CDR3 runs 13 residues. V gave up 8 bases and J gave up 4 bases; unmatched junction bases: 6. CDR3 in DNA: TGTGCCAGCGCAACAGGGGGAGGCTATGGCTACACCTTC. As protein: CASATGGGYGYTF.

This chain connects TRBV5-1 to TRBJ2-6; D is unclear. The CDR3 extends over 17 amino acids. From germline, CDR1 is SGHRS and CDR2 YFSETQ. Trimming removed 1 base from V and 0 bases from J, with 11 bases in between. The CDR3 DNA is TGCGCCAGCAGCTTGATGGGCGTTGGCTCTGGGGCCAACGTCCTGACTTTC. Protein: CASSLMGVGSGANVLTF.

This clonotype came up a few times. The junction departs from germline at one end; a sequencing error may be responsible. The CDR3 loop is CSTSGGAYDEQFF. The DNA for the CDR3 is TGCAGTACTAGCGGGGGGGCGTATGATGAGCAGTTCTTC. This chain uses TRBV20-1 with TRBJ2-1; 13 bases match TRBD2. The CDR3 is made up of 13 amino acids. Germline V gene sequence: CDR1 DFQATT, CDR2 SNEGSKA (reference sequence).

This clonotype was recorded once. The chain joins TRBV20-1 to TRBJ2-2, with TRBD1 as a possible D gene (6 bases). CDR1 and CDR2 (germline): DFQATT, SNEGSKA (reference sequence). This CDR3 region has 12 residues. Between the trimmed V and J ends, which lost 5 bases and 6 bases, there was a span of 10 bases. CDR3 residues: CSAATGSGELFF. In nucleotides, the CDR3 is TGCAGTGCTGCTACAGGGTCCGGGGAGCTGTTTTTT.

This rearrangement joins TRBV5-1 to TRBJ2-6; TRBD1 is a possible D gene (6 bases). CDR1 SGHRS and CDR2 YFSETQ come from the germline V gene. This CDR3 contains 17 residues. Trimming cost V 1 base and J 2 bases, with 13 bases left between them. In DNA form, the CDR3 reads TGCGCCAGCAGCTTGATACCACAGGGAACTGGGGCCAACGTCCTGACTTTC. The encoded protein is CASSLIPQGTGANVLTF.

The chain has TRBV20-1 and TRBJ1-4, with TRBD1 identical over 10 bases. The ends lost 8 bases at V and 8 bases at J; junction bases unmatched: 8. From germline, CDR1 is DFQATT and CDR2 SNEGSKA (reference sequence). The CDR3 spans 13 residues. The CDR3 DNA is TGCAGTACGTCCGGGACAGGGGCGGAAAAACTGTTTTTT. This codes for CSTSGTGAEKLFF.

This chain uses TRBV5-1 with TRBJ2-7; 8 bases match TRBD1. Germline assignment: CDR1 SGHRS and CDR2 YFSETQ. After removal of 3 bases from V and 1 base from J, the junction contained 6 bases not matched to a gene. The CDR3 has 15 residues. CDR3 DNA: TGCGCCAGCAGCTACCGGACAGGGAAGTCCTACGAGCAGTACTTC. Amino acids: CASSYRTGKSYEQYF.

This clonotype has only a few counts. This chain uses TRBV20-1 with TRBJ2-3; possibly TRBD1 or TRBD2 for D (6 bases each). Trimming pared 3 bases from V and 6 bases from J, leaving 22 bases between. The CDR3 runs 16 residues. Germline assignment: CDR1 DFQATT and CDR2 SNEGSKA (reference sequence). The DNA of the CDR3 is TGCAGTGCTAGTTCCCTGGGGGGCTCGGCTCGGGATACGCAGTATTTT. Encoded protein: CSASSLGGSARDTQYF.

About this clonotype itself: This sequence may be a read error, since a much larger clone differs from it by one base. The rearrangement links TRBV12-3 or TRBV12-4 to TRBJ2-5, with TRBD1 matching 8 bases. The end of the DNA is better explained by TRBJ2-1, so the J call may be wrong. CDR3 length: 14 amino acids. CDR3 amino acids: CASSTAGGRETQFF. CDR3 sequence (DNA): TGTGCCAGCAGTACGGCAGGGGGCCGGGAGACCCAGTTCTTC.

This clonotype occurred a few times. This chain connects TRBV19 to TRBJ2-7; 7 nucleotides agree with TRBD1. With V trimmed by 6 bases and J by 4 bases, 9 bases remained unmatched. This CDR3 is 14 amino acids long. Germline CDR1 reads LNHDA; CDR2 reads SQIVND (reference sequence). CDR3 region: CASSEQGRAYEQYF. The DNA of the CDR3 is TGTGCCAGTAGCGAACAGGGGAGAGCTTACGAGCAGTACTTC.

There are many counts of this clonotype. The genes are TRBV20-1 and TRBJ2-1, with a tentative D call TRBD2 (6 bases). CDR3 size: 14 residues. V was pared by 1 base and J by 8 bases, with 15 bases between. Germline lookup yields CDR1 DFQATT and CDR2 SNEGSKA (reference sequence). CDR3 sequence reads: CSARGGVGYDEQFF. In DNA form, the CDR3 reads TGCAGTGCTAGAGGCGGGGTGGGCTATGATGAGCAGTTCTTC.

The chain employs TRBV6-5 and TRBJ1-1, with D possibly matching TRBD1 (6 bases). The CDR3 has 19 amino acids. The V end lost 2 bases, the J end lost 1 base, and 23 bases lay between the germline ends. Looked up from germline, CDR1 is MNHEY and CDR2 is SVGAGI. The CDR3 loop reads CASSYPSGGATAWNTEAFF. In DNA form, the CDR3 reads TGTGCCAGCAGTTACCCGTCGGGGGGGGCGACGGCGTGGAACACTGAAGCTTTCTTT.

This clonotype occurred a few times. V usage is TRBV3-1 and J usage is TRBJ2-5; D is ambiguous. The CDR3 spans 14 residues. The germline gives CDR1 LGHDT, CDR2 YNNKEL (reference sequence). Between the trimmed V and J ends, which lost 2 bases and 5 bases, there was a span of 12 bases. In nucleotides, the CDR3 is TGTGCCAGCAGCCAAACTTCATACGCGGAGACCCAGTACTTC. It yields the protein CASSQTSYAETQYF.